Below are 18 T cell receptor beta chains sequenced from a single sample in a study of beta chain features in type 1 diabetes. Study-wide results and caveats: The study found moderately but significantly shorter TCRB CDR3s in all four CD4+ subsets of Type 1 diabetes patients.

These TCRs are of unknown antigen specificity. The whole isolated RNA underwent reverse transcription, so sequencing captured expressed TCRB transcripts. Sequenced by immunoSEQ multiplex PCR; TCRdb stores in-frame clones only, minus some. Seen here are a few hundred thousand clones, around 24% observed once, and the top ten hold about 0.012%. The specimen was naive CD4+ T cells from blood. All receptors derive from a woman aged 25-40 years with type 1 diabetes.

This clone was counted a few times. The chain links TRBV30 to TRBJ2-1; 11 positions match TRBD1. This CDR3 spans 13 amino acids. Germline assignment: CDR1 GTSNPN and CDR2 SVGIG (reference sequence). V trimming: 4 bases; J trimming: 10 bases; junction bases outside the gene matches: 6. CDR3 in amino acids: CAWNWDRGDEQFF. The CDR3 DNA sequence: TGTGCCTGGAACTGGGACAGGGGGGACGAGCAGTTCTTC.

The genes are TRBV29-1 and TRBJ2-3; 13 nucleotides agree with TRBD2. CDR3 size: 15 residues. Trimming removed 7 bases from V and 1 base from J; junction bases left unmatched: 5. The germline V gene encodes CDR1 SQVTM and CDR2 ANQGSEA. The CDR3 DNA is TGCAGCGAACTAGCGGGAGGGCCCGGCACAGATACGCAGTATTTT. Translation gives CSELAGGPGTDTQYF.

This clone was recorded a few times. This specimen includes other DNA sequences encoding the same CDR3. This rearrangement joins TRBV29-1 to TRBJ2-7, with D tentatively TRBD2 (6 bases). V was shortened by 6 bases and J by 3 bases, with 9 bases between the two germline ends. The germline gives CDR1 SQVTM, CDR2 ANQGSEA. The CDR3 extends over 11 amino acids. This chain's CDR3 is CSVATSYEQYF. DNA for the CDR3: TGCAGCGTAGCGACTAGCTACGAGCAGTACTTC.

Concerning this clone: Other DNA variants within this sample encode the same CDR3. This chain connects TRBV9 to TRBJ1-2, with 9 bases fitting TRBD1. The CDR3 spans 13 residues. V dropped 7 bases and J dropped 2; count of bases not matched to a gene: 3. CDR1 and CDR2 from the germline V gene are SGDLS and YYNGEE. The CDR3 DNA reads TGTGCCAGCTCCGGGACAGGGAACTATGGCTACACCTTC. Translated: CASSGTGNYGYTF.

The chain joins TRBV28 to TRBJ1-2, with 9 bases lining up with TRBD1. Germline assignment: CDR1 MDHEN and CDR2 SYDVKM. V shed 3 bases, J shed 4 bases, and the junction held 6 bases outside the gene matches. There are 15 residues in the CDR3. CDR3 in DNA: TGTGCCAGCAGTTTCGGGACAGGGTTTCCCTATGGCTACACCTTC. Translation gives CASSFGTGFPYGYTF.

The rearrangement joins TRBV9 to TRBJ2-1, with 8 bases that match TRBD1. Losses at the gene ends were 2 bases for V and 12 bases for J; bases not matched to a gene: 4. CDR3 length: 12 amino acids. Germline V gives CDR1 SGDLS, CDR2 YYNGEE. CDR3 coding DNA: TGTGCCAGCAGCGTTGACAGGGGAGGGCAGTTCTTC. Protein sequence: CASSVDRGGQFF. Full variable domain (outside the CDR3, taken from reference TRBV9 and TRBJ2-1): DSGVTQTPKHLITATGQRVTLRCSPRSGDLSVYWYQQSLDQGLQFLIQYYNGEERAKGNILERFSAQQFPDLHSELNLSSLELGDSALYFCASSVDRGGQFFGPGTRLTVL.

This clone was observed a handful of times. The V call is TRBV18, the J call TRBJ2-1; 7 bases map to TRBD2. This CDR3 spans 16 amino acids. Trimming took 5 bases from V and 0 from J; bases not matched to a gene: 7. Germline-derived CDR1 and CDR2 are KGHSH and LQKENI. DNA for the CDR3: TGTGCCAGCTCAACCAGCGGGGCTCTCTCCTACAATGAGCAGTTCTTC. It yields the protein CASSTSGALSYNEQFF.

This chain joins TRBV2 and TRBJ2-1; 9 bases are a match to TRBD2. This CDR3 has 17 amino acids. Germline trimming cut 3 bases from V and 0 bases from J; bases unmatched to any gene: 6. Germline V lookup: CDR1 SNHLY, CDR2 FYNNEI. DNA of the CDR3: TGTGCCAGCAGTGAGGAGAGCGGGAGGTCCTCCTACAATGAGCAGTTCTTC. This sequence encodes CASSEESGRSSYNEQFF.

The chain has TRBV19 and TRBJ2-1; D not certain. This CDR3 has 11 amino acids. V was cut by 3 bases and J by 9 bases, with 6 bases left in between. Germline values: CDR1 LNHDA, CDR2 SQIVND (reference sequence). DNA of the CDR3: TGTGCCAGTAGTATTGGCCGTGAGCAGTTCTTC. It encodes CASSIGREQFF.

The genes are TRBV6-5 and TRBJ2-7; TRBD1 matches at 9 bases. Germline V gene data show CDR1 as MNHEY and CDR2 as SVGAGI. The CDR3 length is 15 residues. J was trimmed by 7 bases and V by 8 bases; bases with no gene match: 15. DNA of the CDR3: TGTGCCAGCCTCCAACCGGGACAGGGATCCGGGGAGCAGTACTTC. Amino acid sequence: CASLQPGQGSGEQYF.

CDR3 residues: CASSVRPSGGTDTQYF. The CDR3 nucleotides read TGTGCCAGCAGCGTAAGGCCTAGCGGGGGCACAGATACGCAGTATTTT. V usage is TRBV9 and J usage is TRBJ2-3; the match to TRBD2 covers 9 bases. CDR3 size: 16 residues. The germline V gene encodes CDR1 SGDLS and CDR2 YYNGEE. Trimming removed 1 base from V and 1 base from J; junction bases left unmatched: 4.

The rearrangement links TRBV14 to TRBJ2-2; TRBD2 is a possible D gene (5 bases). Germline loops: CDR1 SGHDN, CDR2 FVKESK. V was clipped by 1 base and J by 1 base, with 10 bases between them. The CDR3 contains 16 residues. CDR3 in DNA: TGTGCCAGCAGCCAAGCTTTAGGGAGGAACACCGGGGAGCTGTTTTTT. Encoded protein: CASSQALGRNTGELFF.

The rearrangement links TRBV6-5 to TRBJ2-7; no definite D call. The germline gives CDR1 MNHEY, CDR2 SVGAGI. The CDR3 runs 15 residues. Between the trimmed V and J ends, which lost 5 bases and 1 base, there was a span of 15 bases. This CDR3 is CASSNESHASYEQYF. The CDR3 coding sequence is TGTGCCAGCAGTAACGAGAGCCACGCATCCTACGAGCAGTACTTC.

The rearrangement links TRBV28 to TRBJ2-7; 9 bases line up with TRBD1. CDR1 is MDHEN and CDR2 is SYDVKM in the germline V gene. The ends lost 5 bases at V and 5 bases at J; junction bases unmatched: 10. CDR3 length: 15 amino acids. CDR3 DNA: TGTGCCAGCAGTCCATACCGGGACAGGGACAACGAGCAGTACTTC. Translation: CASSPYRDRDNEQYF.

J is TRBJ2-5 and V is TRBV5-1; weak D call: TRBD1 (6 bases). The germline CDR1 and CDR2 sequences are SGHRS and YFSETQ. Trimming left V 1 base short and J 1 base short, with 8 bases between. The CDR3 loop spans 14 amino acids. The CDR3 sequence: CASSLSDSQETQYF. The CDR3, as DNA: TGCGCCAGCAGCTTGTCGGACAGCCAAGAGACCCAGTACTTC.

This clone showed up just a few times. The CDR3 DNA reads TGCAGCGTTGAAATTCAGGAGAGTCAGCGGGAGTGGGAGACCCAGTACTTC. This sequence encodes CSVEIQESQREWETQYF. The chain couples TRBV29-1 to TRBJ2-5, with TRBD2 matching 8 bases. The CDR3 runs to 17 residues. Germline CDR1 and CDR2: SQVTM and ANQGSEA. Trimming cost V 2 bases and J 5 bases; bases outside gene matches: 16.

The chain employs TRBV5-6 and TRBJ2-6; no clear D. The CDR3 sequence is 14 residues long. Germline V lookup: CDR1 SGHDT, CDR2 YYEEEE. Trimming took 3 bases from V and 1 from J, leaving 5 bases between them. CDR3 amino acids: CASSSQSGANVLTF. The CDR3 bases are TGTGCCAGCAGCTCCCAATCTGGGGCCAACGTCCTGACTTTC.

The chain is built from TRBV29-1 and TRBJ2-2, with TRBD2 as a possible D gene (5 bases). The germline CDR1 and CDR2 sequences are SQVTM and ANQGSEA. Trimming shortened V by 4 bases and J by 3 bases, and 12 bases separated the two germline ends. The CDR3 has 14 amino acids. The CDR3 sequence is CSVARGQHTGELFF. CDR3 bases: TGCAGCGTTGCGCGCGGGCAGCACACCGGGGAGCTGTTTTTT.